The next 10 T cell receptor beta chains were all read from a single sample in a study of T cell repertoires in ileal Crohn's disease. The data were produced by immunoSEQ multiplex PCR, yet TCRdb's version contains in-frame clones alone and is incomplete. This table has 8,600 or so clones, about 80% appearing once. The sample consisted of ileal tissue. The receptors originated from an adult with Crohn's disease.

In DNA form, the CDR3 reads TGTGCCAGCAGCTATGGTGGCAGTAATGAAAAACTGTTTTTT. This translates into CASSYGGSNEKLFF. This chain links TRBV5-4 with TRBJ1-4; no clear D. The germline V and J ends were trimmed by 3 bases and 4 bases, with 10 bases remaining between them. Germline V lookup: CDR1 SGHNT, CDR2 YYREEE (reference sequence). The CDR3 spans 14 residues.

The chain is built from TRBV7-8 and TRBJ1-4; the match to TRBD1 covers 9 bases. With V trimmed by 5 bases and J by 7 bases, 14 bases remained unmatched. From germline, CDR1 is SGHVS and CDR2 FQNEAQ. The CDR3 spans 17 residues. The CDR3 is CASSRDAPGTGPEKLFF. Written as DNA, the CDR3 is TGTGCCAGCAGCCGAGATGCCCCCGGGACAGGGCCTGAAAAACTGTTTTTT. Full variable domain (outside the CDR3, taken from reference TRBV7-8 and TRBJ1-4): GAGVSQSPRYKVAKRGQDVALRCDPISGHVSLFWYQQALGQGPEFLTYFQNEAQLDKSGLPSDRFFAERPEGSVSTLKIQRTQQEDSAVYLCASSRDAPGTGPEKLFFGSGTQLSVL.

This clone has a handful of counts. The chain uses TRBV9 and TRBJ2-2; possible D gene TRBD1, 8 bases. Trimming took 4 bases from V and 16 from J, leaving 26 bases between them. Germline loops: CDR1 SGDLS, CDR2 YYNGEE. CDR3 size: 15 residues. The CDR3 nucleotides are TGTGCCAGCAGCCCTGACAGGGGAGGGAGTCAGGGGCGGTTTTTT. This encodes CASSPDRGGSQGRFF.

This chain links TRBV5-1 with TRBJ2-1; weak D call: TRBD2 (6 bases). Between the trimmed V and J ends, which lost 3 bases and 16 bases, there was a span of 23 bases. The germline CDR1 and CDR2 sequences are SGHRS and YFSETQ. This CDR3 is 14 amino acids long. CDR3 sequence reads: CASSSGEAPLLFFF. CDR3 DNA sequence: TGCGCCAGCAGCTCGGGGGAGGCCCCCCTATTATTTTTCTTC.

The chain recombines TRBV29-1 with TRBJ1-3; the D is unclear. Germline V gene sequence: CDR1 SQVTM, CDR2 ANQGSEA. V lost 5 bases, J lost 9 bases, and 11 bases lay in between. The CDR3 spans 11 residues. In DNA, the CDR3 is TGCAGCGTTAGAGGTGGAGGCACCATATATTTT. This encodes CSVRGGGTIYF.

The DNA of the CDR3 is TGCGCCAGCAGCCTGTCCCAGGGGTCACCCCGGAACACCATATATTTT. This gives the protein CASSLSQGSPRNTIYF. V gene TRBV4-1 combines with J gene TRBJ1-3, with D possibly TRBD1 on 6 matching bases. The V gene's germline CDR1 is MGHRA and CDR2 YSYEKL. This CDR3 is 16 amino acids long. V lost 4 bases, J lost 7 bases, and 20 bases lay in between.

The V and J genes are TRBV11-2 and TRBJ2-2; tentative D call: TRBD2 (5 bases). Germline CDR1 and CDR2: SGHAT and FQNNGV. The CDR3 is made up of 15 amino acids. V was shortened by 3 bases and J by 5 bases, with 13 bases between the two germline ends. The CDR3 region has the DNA TGTGCCAGCAGCTTCCGGGGTGATCGTACCGGGGAGCTGTTTTTT. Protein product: CASSFRGDRTGELFF.

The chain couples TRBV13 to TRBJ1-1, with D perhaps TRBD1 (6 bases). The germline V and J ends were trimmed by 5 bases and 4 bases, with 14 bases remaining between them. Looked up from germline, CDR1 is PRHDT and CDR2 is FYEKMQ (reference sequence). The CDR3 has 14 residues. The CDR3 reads CASSPYREGTEAFF. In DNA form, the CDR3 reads TGTGCCAGCAGCCCTTACAGGGAGGGCACTGAAGCTTTCTTT.

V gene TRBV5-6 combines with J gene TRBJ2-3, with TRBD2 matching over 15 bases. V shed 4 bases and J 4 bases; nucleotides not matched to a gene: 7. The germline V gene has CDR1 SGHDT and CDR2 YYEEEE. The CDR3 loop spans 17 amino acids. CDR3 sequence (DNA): TGTGCCAGCAGCGGGGGGACTAGCGGGAGGCCCCCAGATACGCAGTATTTT. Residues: CASSGGTSGRPPDTQYF. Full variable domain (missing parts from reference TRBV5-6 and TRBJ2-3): DAGVTQSPTHLIKTRGQQVTLRCSPKSGHDTVSWYQQALGQGPQFIFQYYEEEERQRGNFPDRFSGHQFPNYSSELNVNALLLGDSALYLCASSGGTSGRPPDTQYFGPGTRLTVL.

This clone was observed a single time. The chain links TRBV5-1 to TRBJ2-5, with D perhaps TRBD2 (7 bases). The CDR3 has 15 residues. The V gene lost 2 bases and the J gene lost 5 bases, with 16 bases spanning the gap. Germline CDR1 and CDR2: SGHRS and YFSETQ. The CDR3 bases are TGCGCCAGCAGCTTCCGGGACATCGGGAGGGAGACCCAGTACTTC. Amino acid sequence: CASSFRDIGRETQYF. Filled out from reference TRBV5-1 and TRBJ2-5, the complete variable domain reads KAGVTQTPRYLIKTRGQQVTLSCSPISGHRSVSWYQQTPGQGLQFLFEYFSETQRNKGNFPGRFSGRQFSNSRSEMNVSTLELGDSALYLCASSFRDIGRETQYFGPGTRLLVL.